This section outlines one TCR beta chain sequence together with its context. In germline, CDR1 is SGHTA, CDR2 FQGTGA. J was trimmed by 6 bases and V by 2 bases; bases with no gene match: 0. The CDR3 totals 13 residues. Clones were read by immunoSEQ multiplex PCR, and TCRdb kept only the in-frame ones, dropping some. The sample holds around 92,000 clones; roughly 91% are singletons and the top ten take approximately 4.5%. These data originate in a study of T cell changes during pregnancy in multiple sclerosis. Sequences were derived from peripheral blood, sampled in the first trimester of pregnancy. The chain links TRBV7-3 to TRBJ2-7; TRBD1 matches at 11 bases. This sequence was found in a female donor with multiple sclerosis, enrolled in a pregnancy study. CDR3 sequence (DNA): TGTGCCAGCAGCTTAGGGACAGGGGGCGAGCAGTACTTC. This encodes CASSLGTGGEQYF.